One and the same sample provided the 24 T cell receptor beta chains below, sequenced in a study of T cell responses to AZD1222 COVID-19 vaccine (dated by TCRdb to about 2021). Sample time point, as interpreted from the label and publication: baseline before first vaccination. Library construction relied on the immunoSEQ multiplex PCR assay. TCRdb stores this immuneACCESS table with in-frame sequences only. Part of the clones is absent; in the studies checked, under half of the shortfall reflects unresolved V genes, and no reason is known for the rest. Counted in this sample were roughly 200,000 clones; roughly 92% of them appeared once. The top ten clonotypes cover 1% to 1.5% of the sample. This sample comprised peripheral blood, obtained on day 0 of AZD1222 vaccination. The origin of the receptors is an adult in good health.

The CDR3 DNA reads TGTGCCAGCTCACCACCCGTACAGAATGAAAAACTGTTTTTT. This sequence encodes CASSPPVQNEKLFF. V is TRBV18 and J is TRBJ1-4; D is unclear. The CDR3 covers 14 residues. Germline lookup yields CDR1 KGHSH and CDR2 LQKENI. V was cut by 0 bases and J by 5 bases, with 7 bases left in between. Filled out from reference TRBV18 and TRBJ1-4, the complete variable domain reads NAGVMQNPRHLVRRRGQEARLRCSPMKGHSHVYWYRQLPEEGLKFMVYLQKENIIDESGMPKERFSAEFPKEGPSILRIQQVVRGDSAAYFCASSPPVQNEKLFFGSGTQLSVL.

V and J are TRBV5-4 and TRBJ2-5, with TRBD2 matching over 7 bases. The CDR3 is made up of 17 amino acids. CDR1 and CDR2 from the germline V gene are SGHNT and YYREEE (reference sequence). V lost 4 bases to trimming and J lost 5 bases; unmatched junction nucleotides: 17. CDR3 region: CASSPGTRGGGLETQYF. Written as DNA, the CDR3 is TGTGCCAGCAGCCCCGGAACTCGGGGCGGGGGATTGGAGACCCAGTACTTC.

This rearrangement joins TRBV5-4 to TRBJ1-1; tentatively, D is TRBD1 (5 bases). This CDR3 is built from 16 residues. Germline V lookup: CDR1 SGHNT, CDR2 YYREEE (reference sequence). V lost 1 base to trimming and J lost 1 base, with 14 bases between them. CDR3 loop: CASSLLGASQNTEAFF. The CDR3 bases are TGTGCCAGCAGCTTGTTAGGGGCCTCTCAGAACACTGAAGCTTTCTTT. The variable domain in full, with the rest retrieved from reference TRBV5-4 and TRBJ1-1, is ETGVTQSPTHLIKTRGQQVTLRCSSQSGHNTVSWYQQALGQGPQFIFQYYREEENGRGNFPPRFSGLQFPNYSSELNVNALELDDSALYLCASSLLGASQNTEAFFGQGTRLTVV.

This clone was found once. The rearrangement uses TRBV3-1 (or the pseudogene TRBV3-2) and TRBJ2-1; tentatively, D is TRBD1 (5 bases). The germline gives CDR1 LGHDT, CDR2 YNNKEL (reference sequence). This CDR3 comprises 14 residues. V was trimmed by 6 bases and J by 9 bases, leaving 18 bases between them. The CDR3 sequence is CASRELTGWGEQFF. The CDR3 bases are TGTGCCAGCAGGGAACTCACAGGTTGGGGTGAGCAGTTCTTC.

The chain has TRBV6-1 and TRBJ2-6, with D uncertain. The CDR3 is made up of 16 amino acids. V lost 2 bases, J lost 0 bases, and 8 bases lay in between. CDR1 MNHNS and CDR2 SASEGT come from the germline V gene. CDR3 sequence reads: CASSEMESSGANVLTF. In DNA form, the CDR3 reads TGTGCCAGCAGTGAAATGGAGTCCTCTGGGGCCAACGTCCTGACTTTC.

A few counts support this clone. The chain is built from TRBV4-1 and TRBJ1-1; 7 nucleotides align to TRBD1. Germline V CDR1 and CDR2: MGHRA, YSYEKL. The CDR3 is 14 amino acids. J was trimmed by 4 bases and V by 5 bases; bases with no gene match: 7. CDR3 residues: CASSRQGRITEAFF. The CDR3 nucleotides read TGCGCCAGCAGCAGACAGGGTAGGATCACTGAAGCTTTCTTT.

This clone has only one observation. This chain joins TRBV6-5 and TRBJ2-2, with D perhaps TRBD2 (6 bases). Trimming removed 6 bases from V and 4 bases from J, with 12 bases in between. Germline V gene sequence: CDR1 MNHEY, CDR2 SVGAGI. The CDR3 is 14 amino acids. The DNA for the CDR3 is TGTGCCAGCAGAAAACCCGGGGGCACCGGGGAGCTGTTTTTT. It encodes CASRKPGGTGELFF.

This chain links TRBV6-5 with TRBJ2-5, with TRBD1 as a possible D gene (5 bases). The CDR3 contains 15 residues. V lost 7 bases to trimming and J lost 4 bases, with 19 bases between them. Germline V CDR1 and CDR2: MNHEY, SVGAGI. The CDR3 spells CASTDPQGLGETQYF. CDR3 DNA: TGTGCCAGCACGGACCCTCAGGGCCTGGGAGAGACCCAGTACTTC.

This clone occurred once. The CDR3 loop reads CASSLAPRGDTEAFF. CDR3 sequence (DNA): TGTGCCAGCAGCTTGGCCCCCAGGGGAGACACTGAAGCTTTCTTT. The rearrangement links TRBV5-8 to TRBJ1-1; possibly TRBD1 for D (6 bases). Germline values: CDR1 SGHTS, CDR2 YDEGEE. The CDR3 runs to 15 residues. Trimming shortened V by 0 bases and J by 3 bases, and 12 bases separated the two germline ends.

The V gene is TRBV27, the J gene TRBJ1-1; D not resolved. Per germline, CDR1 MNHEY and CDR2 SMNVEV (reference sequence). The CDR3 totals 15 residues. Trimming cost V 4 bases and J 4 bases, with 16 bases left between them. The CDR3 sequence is CASSSGLGRGTEAFF. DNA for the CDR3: TGTGCCAGCAGTTCAGGACTCGGCCGCGGCACTGAAGCTTTCTTT.

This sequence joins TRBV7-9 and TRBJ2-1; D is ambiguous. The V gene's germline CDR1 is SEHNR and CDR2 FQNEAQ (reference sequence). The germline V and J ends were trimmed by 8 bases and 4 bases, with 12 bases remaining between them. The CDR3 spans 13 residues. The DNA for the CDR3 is TGTGCCAGCTCCGTAGAGGCTTACAATGAGCAGTTCTTC. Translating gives CASSVEAYNEQFF.

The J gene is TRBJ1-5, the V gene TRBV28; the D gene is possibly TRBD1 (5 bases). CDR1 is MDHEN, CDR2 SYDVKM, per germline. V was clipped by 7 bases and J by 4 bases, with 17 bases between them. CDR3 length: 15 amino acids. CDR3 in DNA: TGTGCCAGCACCTTTGGGGACGTCAGGAATCAGCCCCAGCATTTT. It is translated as CASTFGDVRNQPQHF.

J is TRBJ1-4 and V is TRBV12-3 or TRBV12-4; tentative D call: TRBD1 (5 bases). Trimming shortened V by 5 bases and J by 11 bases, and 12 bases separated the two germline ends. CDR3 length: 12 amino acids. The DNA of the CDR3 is TGTGCCAGCAGTCTCGGGGGGGGGAAACTGTTTTTT. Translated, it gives CASSLGGGKLFF.

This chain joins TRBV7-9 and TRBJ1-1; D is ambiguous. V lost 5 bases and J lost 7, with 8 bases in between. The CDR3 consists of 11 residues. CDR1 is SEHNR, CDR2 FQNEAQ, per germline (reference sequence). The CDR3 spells CASSEQIEAFF. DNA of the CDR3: TGTGCCAGCAGCGAACAGATTGAAGCTTTCTTT.

The CDR3 coding sequence is TGCGCCAGCAGGAGACGGAAAGACACAGAAAAACTGTTTTTT. Translated: CASRRRKDTEKLFF. The chain recombines TRBV10-2 with TRBJ1-4; no clear D. The CDR3 contains 14 residues. V shed 6 bases and J shed 8 bases, with 16 bases lying between them. Germline V gene data show CDR1 as WSHSY and CDR2 as SAAADI.

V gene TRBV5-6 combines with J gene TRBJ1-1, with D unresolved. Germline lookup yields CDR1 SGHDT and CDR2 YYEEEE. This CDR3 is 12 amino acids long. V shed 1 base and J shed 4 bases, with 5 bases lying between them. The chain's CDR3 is CASSLSPTEAFF. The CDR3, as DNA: TGTGCCAGCAGCTTGTCTCCCACTGAAGCTTTCTTT.

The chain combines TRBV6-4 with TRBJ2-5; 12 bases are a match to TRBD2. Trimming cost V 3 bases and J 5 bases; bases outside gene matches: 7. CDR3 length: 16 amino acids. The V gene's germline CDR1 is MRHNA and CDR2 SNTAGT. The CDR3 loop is CASSEPSGGAWETQYF. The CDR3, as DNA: TGTGCCAGCAGTGAGCCTAGCGGGGGGGCATGGGAGACCCAGTACTTC.

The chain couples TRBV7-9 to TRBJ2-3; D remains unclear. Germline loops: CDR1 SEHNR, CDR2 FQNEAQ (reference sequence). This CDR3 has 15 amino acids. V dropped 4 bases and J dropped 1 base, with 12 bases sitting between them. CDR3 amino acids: CASSSTVGGTDTQYF. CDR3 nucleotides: TGTGCCAGCAGCTCGACTGTTGGTGGCACAGATACGCAGTATTTT. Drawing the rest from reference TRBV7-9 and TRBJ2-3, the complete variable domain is DTGVSQNPRHKITKRGQNVTFRCDPISEHNRLYWYRQTLGQGPEFLTYFQNEAQLEKSRLLSDRFSAERPKGSFSTLEIQRTEQGDSAMYLCASSSTVGGTDTQYFGPGTRLTVL.

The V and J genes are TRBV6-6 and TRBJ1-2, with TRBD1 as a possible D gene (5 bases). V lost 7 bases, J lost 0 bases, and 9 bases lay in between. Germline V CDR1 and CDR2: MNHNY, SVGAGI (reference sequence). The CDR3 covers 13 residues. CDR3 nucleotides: TGTGCCAGCACAGGGTCCCCTAACTATGGCTACACCTTC. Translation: CASTGSPNYGYTF.

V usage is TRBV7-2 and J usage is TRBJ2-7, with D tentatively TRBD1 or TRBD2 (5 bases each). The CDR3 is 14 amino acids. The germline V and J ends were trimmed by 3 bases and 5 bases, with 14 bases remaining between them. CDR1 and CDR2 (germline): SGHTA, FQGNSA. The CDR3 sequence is CASSFREGLHEQYF. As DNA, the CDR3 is TGTGCCAGCAGCTTCCGCGAGGGGCTCCACGAGCAGTACTTC.

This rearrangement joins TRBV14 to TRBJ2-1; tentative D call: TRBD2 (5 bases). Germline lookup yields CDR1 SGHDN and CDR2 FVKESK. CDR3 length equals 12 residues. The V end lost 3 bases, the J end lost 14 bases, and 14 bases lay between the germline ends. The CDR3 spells CASSHPGIEEFF. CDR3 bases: TGTGCCAGCAGCCACCCCGGGATCGAGGAGTTCTTC. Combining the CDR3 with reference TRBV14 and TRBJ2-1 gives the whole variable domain EAGVTQFPSHSVIEKGQTVTLRCDPISGHDNLYWYRRVMGKEIKFLLHFVKESKQDESGMPNNRFLAERTGGTYSTLKVQPAELEDSGVYFCASSHPGIEEFFGPGTRLTVL.

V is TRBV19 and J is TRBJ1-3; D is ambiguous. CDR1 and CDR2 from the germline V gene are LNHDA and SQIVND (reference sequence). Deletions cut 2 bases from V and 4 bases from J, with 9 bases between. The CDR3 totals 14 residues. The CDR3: CASSISGSGNTIYF. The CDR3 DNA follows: TGTGCCAGTAGTATATCTGGATCGGGAAACACCATATATTTT.

This chain's CDR3 is CASSLGPDGRYNEQFF. The CDR3, as DNA: TGTGCCAGCAGCTTAGGTCCGGACGGGAGATACAATGAGCAGTTCTTC. The J gene is TRBJ2-1, the V gene TRBV7-2, with D perhaps matching TRBD2 (6 bases). Trimming shortened V by 1 base and J by 4 bases, and 14 bases separated the two germline ends. Per germline, CDR1 SGHTA and CDR2 FQGNSA. CDR3 length: 16 residues.

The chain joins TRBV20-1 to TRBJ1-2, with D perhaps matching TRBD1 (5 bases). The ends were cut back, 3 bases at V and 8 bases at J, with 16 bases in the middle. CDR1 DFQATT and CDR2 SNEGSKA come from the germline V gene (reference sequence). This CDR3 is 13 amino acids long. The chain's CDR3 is CSASWQGVYGYTF. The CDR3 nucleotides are TGCAGTGCTAGTTGGCAGGGTGTCTACGGCTACACCTTC.